This note documents a single T cell receptor (beta chain) sequence. The antigen is unknown. This sample was included in a study of chemoradiotherapy in HPV16-positive cancers. Study-wide findings and caveats: Non-HPV-specific T cells did not expand in tumors during treatment, whereas candidate HPV-specific clones and E7-related motifs did.

This CDR3 has 17 amino acids. Trimming at V came to 5 bases and at J to 7 bases, leaving 16 bases not matched to a gene. Germline V gene data show CDR1 as SEHNR and CDR2 as FQNEAQ (reference sequence). The assay was immunoSEQ multiplex PCR, and TCRdb's table has in-frame clones only and misses some. The profile shows more than 9,500 clones, roughly 73% of them singletons. The rearrangement joins TRBV7-9 to TRBJ1-4; 7 bases agree with TRBD1. The sequence derives from a human donor with HPV-associated anogenital cancer. Specimen collection occurred from a patient who underwent chemoradiotherapy. In nucleotides, the CDR3 is TGTGCCAGCAGCATATTATACGAGGGGGCCTGGGGTGAAAAACTGTTTTTT. Its protein product is CASSILYEGAWGEKLFF.